This T cell receptor beta chain was profiled in a study of T cell repertoires in cytomegalovirus infection. Germline lookup yields CDR1 SGHAT and CDR2 FQNNGV. This CDR3 is built from 13 residues. A remark on this clonotype: Its specificity is not known. At one of its ends the junction is not consistent with the germline gene, which may arise from a read error.

General study results and limits: Cumulative frequency of public TCR beta families picked out carriers of CMV plus the relevant HLA.

In TCRdb, the reads were re-called with MiXCR into one record per CDR3 protein. The sample holds some 940,000 distinct CDR3 sequences, around 30% seen once. The receptor's source is a human donor in good health (CMV status not recorded). Some clones in this sample may be carry-over from other donors' samples. Material: cultured CD8+ T cells from PBMCs, obtained from culture after CMV antigen stimulation. The chain is built from TRBV11-2 and TRBJ1-2; a possible D gene is TRBD1 (5 bases). The DNA for the CDR3 is TGTGTCAGCAGCTCGACAGTAGGGTATGGCTACACCTTC. It specifies CVSSSTVGYGYTF.